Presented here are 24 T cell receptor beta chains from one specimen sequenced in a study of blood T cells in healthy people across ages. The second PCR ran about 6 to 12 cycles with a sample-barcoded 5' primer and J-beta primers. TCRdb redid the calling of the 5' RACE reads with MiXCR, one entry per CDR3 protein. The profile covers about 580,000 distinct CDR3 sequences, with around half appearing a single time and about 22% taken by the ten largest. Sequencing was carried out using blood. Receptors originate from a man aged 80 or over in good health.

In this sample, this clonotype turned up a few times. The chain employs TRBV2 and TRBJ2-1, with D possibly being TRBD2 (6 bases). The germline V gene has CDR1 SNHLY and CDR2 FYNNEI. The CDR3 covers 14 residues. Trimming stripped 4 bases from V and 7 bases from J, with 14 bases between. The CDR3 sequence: CASSANPGSNEQFF. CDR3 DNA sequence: TGTGCCAGCAGTGCAAACCCCGGGAGTAATGAGCAGTTCTTC. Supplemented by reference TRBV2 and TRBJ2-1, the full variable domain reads EPEVTQTPSHQVTQMGQEVILRCVPISNHLYFYWYRQILGQKVEFLVSFYNNEISEKSEIFDDQFSVERPDGSNFTLKIRSTKLEDSAMYFCASSANPGSNEQFFGPGTRLTVL.

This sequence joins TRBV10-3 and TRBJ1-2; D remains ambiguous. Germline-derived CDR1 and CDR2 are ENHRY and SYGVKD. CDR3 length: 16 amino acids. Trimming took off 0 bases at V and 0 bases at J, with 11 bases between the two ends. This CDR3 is CAISESGRSSNYGYTF. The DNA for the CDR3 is TGTGCCATCAGTGAGTCAGGCAGAAGTTCTAACTATGGCTACACCTTC.

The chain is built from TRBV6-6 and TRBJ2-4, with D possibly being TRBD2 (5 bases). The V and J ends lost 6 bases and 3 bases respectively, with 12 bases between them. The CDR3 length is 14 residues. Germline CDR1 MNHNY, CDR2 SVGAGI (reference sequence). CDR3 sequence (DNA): TGTGCCAGCAGGTACGCACGGGACAAAAACATTCAGTACTTC. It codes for CASRYARDKNIQYF.

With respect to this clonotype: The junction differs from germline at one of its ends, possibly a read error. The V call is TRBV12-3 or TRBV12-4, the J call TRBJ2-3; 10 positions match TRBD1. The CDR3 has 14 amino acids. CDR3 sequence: CASTWTGGSDAQYF. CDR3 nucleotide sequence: TGTGCCAGCACCTGGACAGGGGGGTCAGATGCGCAGTATTTT.

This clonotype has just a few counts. The CDR3, as DNA: TGCAGTGCTAAACAGAACTATGGCTACACCTTC. As protein: CSAKQNYGYTF. This chain uses TRBV20-1 with TRBJ1-2; D remains unclear. Germline CDR1 is DFQATT and CDR2 is SNEGSKA (reference sequence). Trimming left V 4 bases short and J 2 bases short, with 5 bases between. The CDR3 loop spans 11 amino acids.

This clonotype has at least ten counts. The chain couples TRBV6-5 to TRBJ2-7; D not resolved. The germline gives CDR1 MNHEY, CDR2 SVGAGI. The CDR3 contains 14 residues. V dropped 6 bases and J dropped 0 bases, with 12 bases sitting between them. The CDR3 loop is CASRPGRSSYEQYF. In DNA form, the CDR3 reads TGTGCCAGCAGACCCGGACGGAGCTCCTACGAGCAGTACTTC.

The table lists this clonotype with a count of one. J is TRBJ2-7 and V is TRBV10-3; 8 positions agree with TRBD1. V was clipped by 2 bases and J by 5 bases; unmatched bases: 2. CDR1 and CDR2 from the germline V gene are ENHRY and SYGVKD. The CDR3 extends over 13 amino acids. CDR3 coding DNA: TGTGCCATCAGTGAGGGACAGGGCAACGAGCAGTACTTC. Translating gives CAISEGQGNEQYF.

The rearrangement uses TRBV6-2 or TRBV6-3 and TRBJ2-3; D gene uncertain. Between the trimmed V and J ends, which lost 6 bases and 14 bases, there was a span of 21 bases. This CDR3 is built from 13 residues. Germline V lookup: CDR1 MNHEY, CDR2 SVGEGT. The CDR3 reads CASSPRVPVFAYF. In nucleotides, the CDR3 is TGTGCCAGCAGCCCACGGGTCCCGGTATTTGCGTATTTT.

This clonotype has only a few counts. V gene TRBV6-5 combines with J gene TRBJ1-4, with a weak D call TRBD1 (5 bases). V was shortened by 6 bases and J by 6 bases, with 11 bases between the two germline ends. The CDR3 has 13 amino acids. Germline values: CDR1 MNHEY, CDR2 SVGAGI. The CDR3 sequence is CASSPGQYEKLFF. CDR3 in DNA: TGTGCCAGCAGCCCAGGACAATATGAAAAACTGTTTTTT.

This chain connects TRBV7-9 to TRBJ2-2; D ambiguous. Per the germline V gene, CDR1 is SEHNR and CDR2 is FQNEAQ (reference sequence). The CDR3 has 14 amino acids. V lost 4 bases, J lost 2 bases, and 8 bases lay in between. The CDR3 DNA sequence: TGTGCCAGCAGCTCATACACTAACACCGGGGAGCTGTTTTTT. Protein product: CASSSYTNTGELFF.

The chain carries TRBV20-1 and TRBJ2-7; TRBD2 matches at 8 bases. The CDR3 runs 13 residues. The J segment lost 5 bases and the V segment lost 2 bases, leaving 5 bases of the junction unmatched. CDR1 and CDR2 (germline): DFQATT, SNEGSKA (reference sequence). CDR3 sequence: CSARNGRDDEQYF. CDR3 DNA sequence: TGCAGTGCTAGAAACGGGAGGGACGACGAGCAGTACTTC.

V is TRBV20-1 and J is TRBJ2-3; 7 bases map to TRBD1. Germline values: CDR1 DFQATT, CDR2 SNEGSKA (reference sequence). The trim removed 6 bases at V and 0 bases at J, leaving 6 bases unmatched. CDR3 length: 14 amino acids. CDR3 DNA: TGCAGTGCCACTGACAGGGCTAGCACAGATACGCAGTATTTT. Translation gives CSATDRASTDTQYF.

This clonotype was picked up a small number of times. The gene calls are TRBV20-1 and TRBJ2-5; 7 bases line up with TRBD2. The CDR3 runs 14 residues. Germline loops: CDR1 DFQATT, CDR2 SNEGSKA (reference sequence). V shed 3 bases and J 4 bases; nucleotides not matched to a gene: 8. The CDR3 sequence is CSARRPTSRETQYF. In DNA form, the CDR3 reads TGCAGTGCTAGGAGGCCGACTAGCCGAGAGACCCAGTACTTC.

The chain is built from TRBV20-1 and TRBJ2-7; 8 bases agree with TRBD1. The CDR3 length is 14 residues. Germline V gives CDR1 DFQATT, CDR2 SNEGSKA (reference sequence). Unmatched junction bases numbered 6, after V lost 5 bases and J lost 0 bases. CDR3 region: CSADGQGRSYEQYF. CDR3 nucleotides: TGCAGTGCTGACGGACAGGGTCGCTCCTACGAGCAGTACTTC.

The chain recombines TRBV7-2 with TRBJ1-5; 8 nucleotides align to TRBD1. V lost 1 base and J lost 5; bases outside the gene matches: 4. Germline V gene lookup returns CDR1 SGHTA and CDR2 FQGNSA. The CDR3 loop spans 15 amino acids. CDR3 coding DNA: TGTGCCAGCAGCTTAGGTGGGACAGGTTATCAGCCCCAGCATTTT. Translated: CASSLGGTGYQPQHF.

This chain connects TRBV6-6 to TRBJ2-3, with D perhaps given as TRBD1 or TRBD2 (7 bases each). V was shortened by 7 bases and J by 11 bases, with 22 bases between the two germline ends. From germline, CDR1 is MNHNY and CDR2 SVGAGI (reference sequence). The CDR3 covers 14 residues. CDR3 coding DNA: TGTGCCAGCACCCAGGGGGGGATCTTCAAAGGGCAGTATTTT. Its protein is CASTQGGIFKGQYF.

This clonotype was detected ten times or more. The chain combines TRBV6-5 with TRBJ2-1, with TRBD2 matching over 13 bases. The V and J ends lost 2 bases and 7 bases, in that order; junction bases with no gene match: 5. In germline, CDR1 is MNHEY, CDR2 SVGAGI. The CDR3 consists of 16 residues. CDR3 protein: CASSYPGLAGRNEQFF. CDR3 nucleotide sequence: TGTGCCAGCAGTTACCCGGGACTAGCGGGAAGGAATGAGCAGTTCTTC.

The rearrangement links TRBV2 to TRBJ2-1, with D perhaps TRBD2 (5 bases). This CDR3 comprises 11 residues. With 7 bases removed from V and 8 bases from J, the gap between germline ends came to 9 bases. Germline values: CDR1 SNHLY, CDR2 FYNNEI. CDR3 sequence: CASIRGHEQFF. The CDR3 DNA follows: TGTGCCAGCATACGGGGTCATGAGCAGTTCTTC. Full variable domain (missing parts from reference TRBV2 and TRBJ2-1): EPEVTQTPSHQVTQMGQEVILRCVPISNHLYFYWYRQILGQKVEFLVSFYNNEISEKSEIFDDQFSVERPDGSNFTLKIRSTKLEDSAMYFCASIRGHEQFFGPGTRLTVL.

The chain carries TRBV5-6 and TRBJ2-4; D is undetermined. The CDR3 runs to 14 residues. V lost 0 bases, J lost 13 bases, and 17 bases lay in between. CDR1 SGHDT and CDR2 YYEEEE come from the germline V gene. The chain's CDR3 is CASSLGATHREQYF. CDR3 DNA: TGTGCCAGCAGCTTGGGGGCGACCCACAGAGAGCAGTACTTC.

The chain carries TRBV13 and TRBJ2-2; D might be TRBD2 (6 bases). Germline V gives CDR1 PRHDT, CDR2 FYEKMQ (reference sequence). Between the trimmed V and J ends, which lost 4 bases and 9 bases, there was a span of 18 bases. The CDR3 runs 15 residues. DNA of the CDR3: TGTGCCAGCAGCTCGAGCGGAGGGGTTAGGAGGGAGCTGTTTTTT. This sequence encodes CASSSSGGVRRELFF.

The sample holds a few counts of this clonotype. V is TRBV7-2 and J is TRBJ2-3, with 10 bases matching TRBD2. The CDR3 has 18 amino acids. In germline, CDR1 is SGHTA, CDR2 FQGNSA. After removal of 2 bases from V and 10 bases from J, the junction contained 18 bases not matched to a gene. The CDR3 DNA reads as TGTGCCAGCAGCTTAAATGCCCCCTCAGCGGGAGGGCAAGGGGCGCAGTATTTT. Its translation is CASSLNAPSAGGQGAQYF.

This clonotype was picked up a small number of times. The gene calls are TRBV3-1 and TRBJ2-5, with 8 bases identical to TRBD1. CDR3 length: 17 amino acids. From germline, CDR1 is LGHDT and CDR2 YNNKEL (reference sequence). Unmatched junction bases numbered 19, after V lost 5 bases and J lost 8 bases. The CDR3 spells CASSRAFQGAALRTQYF. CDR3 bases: TGTGCCAGCAGCAGAGCATTCCAGGGGGCGGCTTTGAGAACCCAGTACTTC.

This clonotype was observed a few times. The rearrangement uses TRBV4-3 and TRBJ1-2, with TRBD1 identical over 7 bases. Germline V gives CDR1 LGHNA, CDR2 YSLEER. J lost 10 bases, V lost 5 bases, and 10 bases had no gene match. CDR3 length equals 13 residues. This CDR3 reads CASSKQGDINYTF. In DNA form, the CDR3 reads TGCGCCAGCAGCAAGCAGGGGGACATTAACTACACCTTC.

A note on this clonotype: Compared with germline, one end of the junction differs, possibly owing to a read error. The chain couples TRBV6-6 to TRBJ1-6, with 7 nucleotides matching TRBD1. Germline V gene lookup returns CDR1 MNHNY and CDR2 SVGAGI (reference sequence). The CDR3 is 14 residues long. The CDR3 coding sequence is TGCGCCAGCTTCCGGGACAGCTATAATTCACCCCTCCACTTT. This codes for CASFRDSYNSPLHF.